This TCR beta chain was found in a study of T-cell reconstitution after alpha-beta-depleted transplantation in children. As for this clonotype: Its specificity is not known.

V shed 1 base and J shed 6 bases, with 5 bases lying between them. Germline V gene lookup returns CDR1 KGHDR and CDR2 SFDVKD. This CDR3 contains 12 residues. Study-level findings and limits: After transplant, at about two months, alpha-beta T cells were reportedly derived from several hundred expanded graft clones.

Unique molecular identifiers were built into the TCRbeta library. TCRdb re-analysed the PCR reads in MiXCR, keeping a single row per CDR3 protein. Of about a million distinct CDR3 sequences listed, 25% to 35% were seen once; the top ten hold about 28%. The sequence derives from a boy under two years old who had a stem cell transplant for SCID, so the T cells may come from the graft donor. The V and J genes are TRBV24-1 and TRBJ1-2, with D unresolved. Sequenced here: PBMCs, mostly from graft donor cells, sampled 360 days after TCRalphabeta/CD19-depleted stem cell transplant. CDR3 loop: CATSDFTDGYTF. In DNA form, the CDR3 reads TGTGCCACCAGTGATTTTACCGATGGCTACACCTTC.